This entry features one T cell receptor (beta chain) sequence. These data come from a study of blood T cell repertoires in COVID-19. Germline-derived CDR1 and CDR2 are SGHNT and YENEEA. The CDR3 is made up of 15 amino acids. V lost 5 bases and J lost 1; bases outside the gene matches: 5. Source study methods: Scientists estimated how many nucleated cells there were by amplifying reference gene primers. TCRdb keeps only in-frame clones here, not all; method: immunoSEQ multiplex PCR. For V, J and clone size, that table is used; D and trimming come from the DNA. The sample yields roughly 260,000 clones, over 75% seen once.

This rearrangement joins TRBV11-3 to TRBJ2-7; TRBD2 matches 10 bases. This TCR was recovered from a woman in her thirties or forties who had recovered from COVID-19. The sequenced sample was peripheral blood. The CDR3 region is CASSIGLAASYEQYF. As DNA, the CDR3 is TGTGCCAGCAGCATTGGACTAGCGGCTTCCTACGAGCAGTACTTC.